The rows below give T cell receptor beta chains drawn from one sample of a study of OX40 agonist ivuxolimab in advanced cancers. Measured with immunoSEQ multiplex PCR; TCRdb has only the in-frame clones, and not every one. The sample carries more than 50,000 clones, about nine tenths recorded once. The sample consisted of CD4+ or CD8+ T cells sorted from blood, taken in a trial of the OX40 agonist ivuxolimab. The receptors stem from an adult with an advanced solid tumor such as melanoma, head and neck, liver or kidney cancer. CDR3s include the opening cysteine and the closing phenylalanine or tryptophan. A D gene is named only where the DNA matches it firmly. The listing skips clone size in some rows; elsewhere it reads once, few, many or a size class.

J gene	CDR3 length	V gene	D gene	clone size	CDR3 DNA	CDR3 protein
TRBJ2-5	15	TRBV2	TRBD2	.	TGTGCCAGCAGTGACTCGCGGGGGGGACAAGAGACCCAGTACTTC	CASSDSRGGQETQYF
TRBJ2-3	16	TRBV5-1	.	few	TGCGCCAGCAGCTTGGAACGGATCGCTAGCACAGATACGCAGTATTTT	CASSLERIASTDTQYF
TRBJ2-1	15	TRBV18	TRBD1	.	TGTGCCAGCTCACCACCGGCGGGACAGGGGAGTGAGCAGTTCTTC	CASSPPAGQGSEQFF
TRBJ1-5	14	TRBV19	TRBD1	.	TGTGCCAGTAGTAACCGACAGGGAAGTCAGCCCCAGCATTTT	CASSNRQGSQPQHF
TRBJ1-1	13	TRBV5-1	.	.	TGCGCCAGCAGCTTGGAAGGGCCTGCGGAAGCTTTCTTT	CASSLEGPAEAFF
TRBJ1-5	13	TRBV10-3	.	.	TGTGCCATCAGTTCAGGGGCGGTGGAGCCCCAGCATTTT	CAISSGAVEPQHF
TRBJ2-3	14	TRBV7-2	.	.	TGTGCCAGCAGCTTAACTAGCAGCACAGATACGCAGTATTTT	CASSLTSSTDTQYF
TRBJ2-1	14	TRBV6-6	.	few	TGTGCCAGCAGTTACTCGGCAGTCTACAATGAGCAGTTCTTC	CASSYSAVYNEQFF
TRBJ2-5	16	TRBV19	.	.	TGTGCCAGTAGTACAACTGGGGGGTTTGGTAAAGAGACCCAGTACTTC	CASSTTGGFGKETQYF
TRBJ1-6	15	TRBV5-1	.	.	TGCGCCAGCAGCTTATGGACAGACTATAATTCACCCCTCCACTTT	CASSLWTDYNSPLHF
TRBJ1-1	16	TRBV7-8	.	.	TGTGCCAGCAGCTTGGGCGGGGCCAGGCTGAACACTGAAGCTTTCTTT	CASSLGGARLNTEAFF
TRBJ1-2	16	TRBV10-3	TRBD1	.	TGTGCCATCAGTGAGCCGGGGGGACAGAGCTCCTATGGCTACACCTTC	CAISEPGGQSSYGYTF
TRBJ2-3	15	TRBV7-9	TRBD1	.	TGTGCCAGCAGCTCCGGACAGGGAGGAACAGATACGCAGTATTTT	CASSSGQGGTDTQYF
TRBJ1-2	13	TRBV6-6	.	.	TGTGCCAGCAGACGTACAGGGCCGGGCGGCTACACCTTC	CASRRTGPGGYTF
TRBJ2-7	11	TRBV20-1	.	.	TGCAGTGCTAGAAGGTCCAACGAGCAGTACTTC	CSARRSNEQYF
TRBJ2-1	14	TRBV11-2	.	.	TGTGCCAGCAGCTTAGTTAGCCGATCGGATGGGCAGTTCTTC	CASSLVSRSDGQFF
TRBJ2-7	11	TRBV20-1	.	.	TGCAGTGCCTCTTCGGGCTCCGAGCAGTACTTC	CSASSGSEQYF
TRBJ1-1	13	TRBV29-1	.	.	TGCAGCGTAATGACAGTTATGAACACTGAAGCTTTCTTT	CSVMTVMNTEAFF
TRBJ2-5	12	TRBV7-2	.	.	TGTGCCAGCAGCTTGAGAGAAGAGACCCAGTACTTC	CASSLREETQYF
TRBJ2-7	14	TRBV11-2	TRBD2	few	TGTGCCAGCAGCTGGGCGGGGGGTTTGAGCGAGCAGTACTTC	CASSWAGGLSEQYF